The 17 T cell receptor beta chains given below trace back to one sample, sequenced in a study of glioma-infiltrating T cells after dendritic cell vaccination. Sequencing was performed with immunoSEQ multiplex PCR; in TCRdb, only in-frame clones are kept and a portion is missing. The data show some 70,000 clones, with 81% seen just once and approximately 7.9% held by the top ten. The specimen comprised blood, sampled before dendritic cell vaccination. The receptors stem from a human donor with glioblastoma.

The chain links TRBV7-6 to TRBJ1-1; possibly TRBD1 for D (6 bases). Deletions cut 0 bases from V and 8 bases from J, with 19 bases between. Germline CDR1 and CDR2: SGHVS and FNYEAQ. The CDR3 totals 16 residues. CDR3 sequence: CASSLAGGGIAIEAFF. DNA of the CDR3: TGTGCCAGCAGCTTAGCGGGAGGGGGGATAGCCATCGAAGCTTTCTTT.

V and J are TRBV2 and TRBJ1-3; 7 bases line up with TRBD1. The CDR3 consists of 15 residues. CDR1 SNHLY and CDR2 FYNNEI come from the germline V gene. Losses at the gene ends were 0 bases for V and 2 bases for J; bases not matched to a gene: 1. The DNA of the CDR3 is TGTGCCAGCAGTGAAGCGACAGGGACTGGAAACACCATATATTTT. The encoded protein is CASSEATGTGNTIYF. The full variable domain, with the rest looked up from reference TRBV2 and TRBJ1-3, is EPEVTQTPSHQVTQMGQEVILRCVPISNHLYFYWYRQILGQKVEFLVSFYNNEISEKSEIFDDQFSVERPDGSNFTLKIRSTKLEDSAMYFCASSEATGTGNTIYFGEGSWLTVV.

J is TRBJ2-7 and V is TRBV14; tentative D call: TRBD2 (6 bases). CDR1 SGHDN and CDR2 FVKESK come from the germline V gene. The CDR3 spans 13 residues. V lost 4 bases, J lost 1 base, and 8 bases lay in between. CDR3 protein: CASSLGGSYEQYF. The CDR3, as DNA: TGTGCCAGCAGCCTGGGGGGATCCTACGAGCAGTACTTC.

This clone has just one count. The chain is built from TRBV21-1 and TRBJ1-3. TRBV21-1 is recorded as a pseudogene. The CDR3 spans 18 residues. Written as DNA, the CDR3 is TGTGCCAGCAGCTCCAAGTATGGCGGCTACCTCTCTGGAAACACCATATATTTT. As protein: CASSSKYGGYLSGNTIYF.

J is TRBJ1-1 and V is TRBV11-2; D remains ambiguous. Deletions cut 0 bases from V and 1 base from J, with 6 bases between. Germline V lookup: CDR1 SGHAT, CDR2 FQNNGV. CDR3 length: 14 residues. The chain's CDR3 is CASSLELANTEAFF. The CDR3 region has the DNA TGTGCCAGCAGCTTAGAGTTGGCGAACACTGAAGCTTTCTTT.

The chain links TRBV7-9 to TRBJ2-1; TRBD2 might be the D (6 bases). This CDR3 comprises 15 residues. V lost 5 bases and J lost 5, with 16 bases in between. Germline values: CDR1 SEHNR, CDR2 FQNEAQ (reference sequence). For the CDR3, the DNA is TGTGCCAGCAGCCCCCCTGGGGGGAGTCACAATGAGCAGTTCTTC. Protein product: CASSPPGGSHNEQFF.

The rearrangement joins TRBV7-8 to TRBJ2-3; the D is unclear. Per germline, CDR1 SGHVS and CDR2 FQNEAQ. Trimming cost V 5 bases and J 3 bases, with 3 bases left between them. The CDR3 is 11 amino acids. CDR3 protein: CASSTTDTQYF. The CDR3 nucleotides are TGTGCCAGCAGCACTACAGATACGCAGTATTTT.

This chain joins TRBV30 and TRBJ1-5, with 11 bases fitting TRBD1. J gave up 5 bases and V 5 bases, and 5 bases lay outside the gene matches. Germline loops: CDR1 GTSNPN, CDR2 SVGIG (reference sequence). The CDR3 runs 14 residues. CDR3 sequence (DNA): TGTGCCTGGGGGACAGGGGGTTCGTATCAGCCCCAGCATTTT. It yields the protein CAWGTGGSYQPQHF.

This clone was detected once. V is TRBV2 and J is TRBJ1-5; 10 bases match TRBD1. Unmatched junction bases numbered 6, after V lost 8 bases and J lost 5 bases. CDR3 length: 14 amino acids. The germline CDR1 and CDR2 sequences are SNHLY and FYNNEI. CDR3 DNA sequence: TGTGCCAGCGCCTGGGACAGGGGCGATCAGCCCCAGCATTTT. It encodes CASAWDRGDQPQHF. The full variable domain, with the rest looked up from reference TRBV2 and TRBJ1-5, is EPEVTQTPSHQVTQMGQEVILRCVPISNHLYFYWYRQILGQKVEFLVSFYNNEISEKSEIFDDQFSVERPDGSNFTLKIRSTKLEDSAMYFCASAWDRGDQPQHFGDGTRLSIL.

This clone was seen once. CDR3 nucleotides: TGCGCCAGCAGCCAAGGCCCAGGGAGGGGCGGACTTAGTACCGGGGAGCTGTTTTTT. Protein sequence: CASSQGPGRGGLSTGELFF. The genes are TRBV4-1 and TRBJ2-2; 7 nucleotides line up with TRBD2. This CDR3 spans 19 amino acids. Looked up from germline, CDR1 is MGHRA and CDR2 is YSYEKL. The J segment lost 5 bases and the V segment lost 1 base, leaving 16 bases of the junction unmatched.

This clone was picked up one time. CDR3 region: CASSLEINSNSEAFF. The CDR3 DNA sequence: TGTGCCAGCAGCTTGGAGATTAATAGTAACTCTGAAGCTTTCTTT. This chain joins TRBV5-6 and TRBJ1-1; D unresolved. Per germline, CDR1 SGHDT and CDR2 YYEEEE. This CDR3 is 15 amino acids long. V shed 0 bases and J shed 6 bases, with 15 bases lying between them.

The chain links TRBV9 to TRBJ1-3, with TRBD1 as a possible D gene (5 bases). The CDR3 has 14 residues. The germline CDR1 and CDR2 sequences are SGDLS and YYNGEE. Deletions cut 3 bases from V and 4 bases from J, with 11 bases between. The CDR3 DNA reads TGTGCCAGCAGCGGCGCAGGGTACGGAAACACCATATATTTT. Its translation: CASSGAGYGNTIYF.

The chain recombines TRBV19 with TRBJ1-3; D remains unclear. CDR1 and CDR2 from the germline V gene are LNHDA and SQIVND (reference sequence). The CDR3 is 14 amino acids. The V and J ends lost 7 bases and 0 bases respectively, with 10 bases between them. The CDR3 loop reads CASTDGDSGNTIYF. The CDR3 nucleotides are TGTGCCAGTACTGACGGGGACTCTGGAAACACCATATATTTT.

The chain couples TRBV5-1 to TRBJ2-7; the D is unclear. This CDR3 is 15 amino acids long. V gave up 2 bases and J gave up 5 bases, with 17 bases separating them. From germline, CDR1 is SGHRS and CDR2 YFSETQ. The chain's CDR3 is CASSFQRHNSNEQYF. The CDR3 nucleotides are TGCGCCAGCAGCTTTCAACGACACAACTCAAACGAGCAGTACTTC.

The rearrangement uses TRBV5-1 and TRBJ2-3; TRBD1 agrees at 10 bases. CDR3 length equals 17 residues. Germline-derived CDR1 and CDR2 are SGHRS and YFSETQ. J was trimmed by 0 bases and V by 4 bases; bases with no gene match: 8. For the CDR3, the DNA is TGCGCCAGCAGCCCCGGGACAGGGGCCCCTAGCACAGATACGCAGTATTTT. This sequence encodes CASSPGTGAPSTDTQYF.

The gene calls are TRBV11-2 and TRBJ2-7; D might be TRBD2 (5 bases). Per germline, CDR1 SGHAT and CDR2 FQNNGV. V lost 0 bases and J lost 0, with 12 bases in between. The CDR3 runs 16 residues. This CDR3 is CASSLELATSSYEQYF. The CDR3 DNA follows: TGTGCCAGCAGCTTAGAGTTAGCGACCAGCTCCTACGAGCAGTACTTC.

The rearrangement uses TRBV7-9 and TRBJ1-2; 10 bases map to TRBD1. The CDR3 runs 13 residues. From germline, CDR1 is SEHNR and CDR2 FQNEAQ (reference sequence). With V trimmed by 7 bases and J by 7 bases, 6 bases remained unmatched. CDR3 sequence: CASTGTGVGGYTF. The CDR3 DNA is TGTGCCAGCACCGGGACAGGGGTGGGTGGCTACACCTTC.